The present T cell receptor beta chain was sequenced within a study of blood T cell repertoires in COVID-19. V dropped 3 bases and J dropped 5 bases, with 11 bases sitting between them. The germline gives CDR1 LNHDA, CDR2 SQIVND (reference sequence). CDR3 length: 15 amino acids. Sequencing was performed with immunoSEQ multiplex PCR; in TCRdb, only in-frame clones are kept and a portion is missing. Here the sample spans around 340,000 clones, approximately 83% being singletons. Source material: PBMCs or T cells enriched from blood (not recorded which). This chain connects TRBV19 to TRBJ1-6; D gene uncertain. This clonotype was obtained from a woman aged 40 to 49 with acute COVID-19. Here the CDR3 DNA reads TGTGCCAGTAGTATCGGGCCAGCGGATAATTCACCCCTCCACTTT. Its translation: CASSIGPADNSPLHF. Supplemented by reference TRBV19 and TRBJ1-6, the full variable domain reads DGGITQSPKYLFRKEGQNVTLSCEQNLNHDAMYWYRQDPGQGLRLIYYSQIVNDFQKGDIAEGYSVSREKKESFPLTVTSAQKNPTAFYLCASSIGPADNSPLHFGNGTRLTVT.